A selection of T cell receptor beta chains follows, all from one sample in a study of OX40 agonist ivuxolimab in advanced cancers. The protocol was immunoSEQ multiplex PCR, while the TCRdb copy is restricted to in-frame clones and leaves out a portion. The table shows tens of thousands of clones, with 92% occurring only once. The sample was CD4+ or CD8+ T cells sorted from blood, taken in a trial of the OX40 agonist ivuxolimab. These receptors all come from an adult with an advanced solid tumor such as melanoma, head and neck, liver or kidney cancer. Both conserved end residues are part of each CDR3. D genes are given only for firm matches. Clone size appears in some rows only: once, few, many, or a class for an expanded clone.

j_call d_call v_call clone_size cdr3_aa
TRBJ2-2 . TRBV12-5 . CASAMVRDTGELFF
TRBJ1-6 . TRBV5-4 . CASSQELANNSPLHF
TRBJ1-2 TRBD1 TRBV6-1 . CASSGRDSNYGYTF
TRBJ1-3 . TRBV7-9 . CASSLVDSGNTIYF
TRBJ1-1 . TRBV5-1 . CASSLVDNTEAFF
TRBJ1-1 TRBD1 TRBV7-6 once CASSVLTGTPEAFF
TRBJ2-6 . TRBV19 . CASIGDGQHSGANVLTF
TRBJ2-7 TRBD2 TRBV25-1 . CASSDLAGGAYEQYF
TRBJ1-2 TRBD1 TRBV30 . CAWRDRVGYGYTF
TRBJ1-3 TRBD1 TRBV15 . CATAMGQDSGNTIYF
TRBJ2-7 TRBD2 TRBV7-9 . CATGGRGGLYEQYF
TRBJ1-4 TRBD1 TRBV19 once CASSRRQGINEKLFF
TRBJ1-2 . TRBV5-6 . CASSWWGMEEGRFGYTF
TRBJ1-2 TRBD1 TRBV5-1 . CASSSGQGAWGYTF
TRBJ2-2 TRBD2 TRBV10-3 . CAISEGSGTSGGSTGELFF
TRBJ2-2 TRBD1 TRBV11-3 . CASSLGGTGFGELFF
TRBJ2-2 . TRBV11-3 . CASSSPGGELFF
TRBJ2-5 TRBD2 TRBV5-4 . CASSSSASGETQYF
TRBJ1-1 . TRBV11-2 . CASSFSVTANTEAFF
TRBJ1-6 . TRBV15 . CATSSGLDSPLHF
TRBJ1-1 . TRBV6-1 . CASSETGRNTEAFF
TRBJ2-5 TRBD1 TRBV10-3 . CAIRTGTGGGETQYF
TRBJ1-5 . TRBV7-6 . CASSLKAGRGSNQPQHF
TRBJ1-1 . TRBV5-1 . CASSLLPIPNTEAFF
TRBJ2-4 . TRBV18 once CASSPGSKNIQYF
TRBJ2-5 . TRBV5-1 . CASSFPPGPQETQYF
TRBJ1-4 . TRBV6-1 . CASSEAAGAPTNEKLFF
TRBJ2-1 TRBD2 TRBV30 once CAWDSGSYNEQFF
TRBJ2-2 TRBD2 TRBV6-1 . CASRPEVAGEGELFF
TRBJ1-3 . TRBV11-2 . CASSSGSGGRSGNTIYF
TRBJ1-1 TRBD1 TRBV14 . CASSQNQGALRTEAFF
TRBJ2-1 TRBD2 TRBV5-1 . CASSFGLALGAEQFF
TRBJ1-1 . TRBV25-1 . CASTNPSSGAFF
TRBJ2-1 TRBD2 TRBV27 once CASREWAGTSGGGEQFF
TRBJ1-1 TRBD1 TRBV6-5 . CASSRRQGANTEAFF
TRBJ1-4 TRBD1 TRBV5-1 . CASSWGDRGSEKLFF
TRBJ2-2 . TRBV18 . CASSPQSDRNTGELFF
TRBJ2-4 . TRBV5-1 . CASAPGSLAKNIQYF
TRBJ2-5 . TRBV5-1 . CASSLTPGVQETQYF
TRBJ2-1 . TRBV10-3 . CATDNYNEQFF
TRBJ2-1 . TRBV4-1 few CASSQGDPSSYNEQFF
TRBJ1-1 TRBD1 TRBV19 . CASSIGGRGPTKAFF
TRBJ2-1 TRBD2 TRBV4-2 . CASSQLAGGYNEQFF
TRBJ2-3 TRBD1 TRBV7-9 . CASSLGQAPSTDTQYF
TRBJ1-2 . TRBV5-4 once CASTNDGNNYGYTF
TRBJ1-4 . TRBV2 . CASSDRATNEKLFF
TRBJ2-5 TRBD2 TRBV5-1 . CASSSAGEFLTQYF
TRBJ1-6 TRBD1 TRBV5-1 few CASKPTGDNSPLHF
TRBJ1-2 TRBD1 TRBV5-1 few CASSLRQGGYGYTF
TRBJ2-1 TRBD1 TRBV5-4 . CASSLEGDSYNEQFF
TRBJ2-5 . TRBV11-3 . CASSLEGGAVGTQYF
TRBJ2-7 . TRBV13 . CASSSDRFVSYEQYF